This TCR beta chain was retrieved from a study of regulatory T cells in long-lasting Graves disease. Regarding time point: newly diagnosed GD, antithyroid drugs for less than 3 months. Extracted PBMC RNA gave rise to the TCR library. From germline, CDR1 is LGHNA and CDR2 YNFKEQ. Trimming removed 0 bases from V and 14 bases from J; junction bases left unmatched: 3. The CDR3 loop spans 14 amino acids. For TCR beta, libraries came from iRepertoire HTBI primers and Arm-PCR of CDR3 regions. Each CDR3 protein gets one entry after TCRdb re-called the multiplex PCR reads with MiXCR. This sample has about 430,000 distinct CDR3 sequences, with approximately 15% found just once. This same sample was also part of a study on T cells in Graves' hyperthyroidism and ophthalmopathy.

This TCR came from a woman aged 40-49 years with Graves disease. This specimen was peripheral blood mononuclear cells (PBMCs), taken at new diagnosis, from a patient treated with antithyroid drugs. The chain is built from TRBV4-2 and TRBJ2-2; 13 bases match TRBD2. The chain's CDR3 is CASSQEGTSGTLFF. DNA of the CDR3: TGTGCCAGCAGCCAAGAAGGGACTAGCGGGACCCTGTTTTTT.